Shown below are 20 T cell receptor beta chains from a single sample sequenced in a study of T cells in Graves' hyperthyroidism and ophthalmopathy. Amplified TCR beta CDR3 regions derived from RNA transcripts. The HTBI primer set served for first-round RT-PCR of the TCR CDR3. In TCRdb, the multiplex PCR reads were re-called with MiXCR into one record per CDR3 protein. The table records about 400,000 distinct CDR3 sequences, about 12% of them present only once. Sequenced input: blood. The receptors stem from a woman in her late teens or twenties with Graves' hyperthyroidism.

This clonotype was detected ten times or more. This rearrangement joins TRBV7-8 to TRBJ1-5, with D possibly being TRBD1 (5 bases). V lost 5 bases to trimming and J lost 3 bases, with 11 bases between them. In germline, CDR1 is SGHVS, CDR2 FQNEAQ. This CDR3 has 14 residues. This CDR3 reads CASSLGTVNQPQHF. CDR3 nucleotides: TGTGCCAGCAGCCTTGGGACCGTCAATCAGCCCCAGCATTTT.

This clonotype was detected many times. V and J are TRBV12-3 or TRBV12-4 and TRBJ2-1; D tentatively reads TRBD1 or TRBD2 (5 bases each). Trimming removed 7 bases from V and 9 bases from J, with 16 bases in between. This CDR3 is 13 amino acids long. The CDR3 here is CASTLTPGAEQFF. The DNA for the CDR3 is TGTGCCAGCACCTTAACGCCCGGGGCTGAGCAGTTCTTC.

This clonotype was counted only a few times. This chain uses TRBV7-9 with TRBJ1-6; the D gene is possibly TRBD1 (5 bases). Germline values: CDR1 SEHNR, CDR2 FQNEAQ (reference sequence). With 5 bases removed from V and 14 bases from J, the gap between germline ends came to 10 bases. The CDR3 runs to 11 residues. CDR3 sequence: CASSPDRSLHF. The CDR3 nucleotides are TGTGCCAGCAGCCCAGACAGATCCCTCCACTTT.

This clonotype was recorded many times. The V and J genes are TRBV20-1 and TRBJ2-7; D unresolved. Germline CDR1 reads DFQATT; CDR2 reads SNEGSKA (reference sequence). The CDR3 totals 14 residues. V was shortened by 2 bases and J by 2 bases, with 13 bases between the two germline ends. The CDR3 DNA reads TGCAGTGCTAGATGTGAGGATAAACCCTACGAGCAGTACTTC. It yields the protein CSARCEDKPYEQYF.

This clonotype has a count of ten or more. The chain combines TRBV20-1 with TRBJ2-7, with TRBD2 matching over 10 bases. V was clipped by 1 base and J by 5 bases; unmatched bases: 5. CDR3 length: 14 residues. From germline, CDR1 is DFQATT and CDR2 SNEGSKA (reference sequence). The CDR3 region is CSARGLAGAHEQYF. The CDR3 nucleotides read TGCAGTGCTAGAGGGCTAGCGGGAGCCCACGAGCAGTACTTC.

This clonotype has at least ten counts. The chain carries TRBV6-8 and TRBJ2-5; D is unclear. V gave up 5 bases and J gave up 4 bases, with 29 bases separating them. The CDR3 extends over 19 amino acids. The germline V gene encodes CDR1 MNHGY and CDR2 SAAAGT. The CDR3: CASSVRNLNGFPIRETQYF. The CDR3 DNA follows: TGTGCCAGCAGTGTCCGGAACCTAAACGGGTTCCCTATCCGAGAGACCCAGTACTTC.

This clonotype was observed many times. V is TRBV13 and J is TRBJ1-1; D unresolved. Germline V CDR1 and CDR2: PRHDT, FYEKMQ (reference sequence). Trimming removed 5 bases at V and 1 base at J, with 11 bases between. This CDR3 spans 14 amino acids. CDR3 DNA: TGTGCCAGCAGCCCCCCAACACCGAACACTGAAGCTTTCTTT. It is translated as CASSPPTPNTEAFF.

The V call is TRBV20-1, the J call TRBJ1-5; the D gene is possibly TRBD1 (6 bases). The CDR3 length is 16 residues. Germline V CDR1 and CDR2: DFQATT, SNEGSKA (reference sequence). The V end lost 6 bases, the J end lost 6 bases, and 24 bases lay between the germline ends. CDR3 in DNA: TGCAGTGCCAATACATTACAGGGAATAGTTGGTCAGCCCCAGCATTTT. Its protein is CSANTLQGIVGQPQHF.

This clonotype was observed many times. This rearrangement joins TRBV5-6 to TRBJ2-1; TRBD2 aligns across 11 bases. This CDR3 is built from 17 residues. Germline V gene sequence: CDR1 SGHDT, CDR2 YYEEEE. Trimming cost V 0 bases and J 3 bases; bases outside gene matches: 5. This chain's CDR3 is CASSLGLAGGLYNEQFF. In DNA, the CDR3 is TGTGCCAGCAGCTTGGGGCTAGCGGGAGGTCTCTACAATGAGCAGTTCTTC.

This clonotype was observed many times. The V gene is TRBV19, the J gene TRBJ1-2, with 7 positions matching TRBD1. The CDR3 covers 15 residues. The V gene end was trimmed by 2 bases and the J gene end by 3 bases; junction bases not matched to a gene: 6. CDR1 is LNHDA, CDR2 SQIVND, per germline (reference sequence). The CDR3 DNA follows: TGTGCCAGTAGTATACAGGGGGGAGCGGACTATGGCTACACCTTC. This sequence encodes CASSIQGGADYGYTF. Filled out from reference TRBV19 and TRBJ1-2, the complete variable domain reads DGGITQSPKYLFRKEGQNVTLSCEQNLNHDAMYWYRQDPGQGLRLIYYSQIVNDFQKGDIAEGYSVSREKKESFPLTVTSAQKNPTAFYLCASSIQGGADYGYTFGSGTRLTVV.

This clonotype was counted at least ten times. V and J are TRBV27 and TRBJ2-1; no definite D call. The length of the CDR3 is 15 residues. V gave up 2 bases and J gave up 8 bases, with 16 bases separating them. Germline V lookup: CDR1 MNHEY, CDR2 SMNVEV (reference sequence). CDR3 nucleotide sequence: TGTGCCAGCAGTTTAGAAGCGCTTAGCTTGGATGAGCAGTTCTTC. Protein sequence: CASSLEALSLDEQFF.

This clonotype was seen repeatedly, ten times or more. J is TRBJ1-1 and V is TRBV20-1; D might be TRBD1 (5 bases). Trimming removed 0 bases at V and 7 bases at J, with 9 bases between. The V gene's germline CDR1 is DFQATT and CDR2 SNEGSKA (reference sequence). CDR3 size: 12 residues. The CDR3 DNA is TGCAGTGCTAGAGATCTAACAGGTGAAGCTTTCTTT. Amino acids: CSARDLTGEAFF.

V gene TRBV12-3 or TRBV12-4 combines with J gene TRBJ2-5, with 8 positions matching TRBD1. The CDR3 contains 15 residues. After removal of 4 bases from V and 1 base from J, the junction contained 5 bases not matched to a gene. The CDR3 DNA is TGTGCCAGCAGTTCTAACAGGGGGGTCCAAGAGACCCAGTACTTC. Residues: CASSSNRGVQETQYF.

This clonotype turned up a few times. The rearrangement uses TRBV19 and TRBJ2-7, with D perhaps TRBD2 (5 bases). The germline gives CDR1 LNHDA, CDR2 SQIVND (reference sequence). The CDR3 consists of 13 residues. V lost 2 bases and J 7 bases, leaving 12 bases between the germline ends. DNA of the CDR3: TGTGCCAGTAGTATAAAGAATTCGGGGGAGCAGTACTTC. As protein: CASSIKNSGEQYF.

This clonotype was observed at least ten times. The rearrangement links TRBV5-1 to TRBJ2-2, with D possibly TRBD1 on 6 matching bases. Deletions cut 4 bases from V and 4 bases from J, with 14 bases between. CDR1 is SGHRS and CDR2 is YFSETQ in the germline V gene. The CDR3 is made up of 15 amino acids. The CDR3 spells CASSSTGLSTGELFF. The CDR3 bases are TGCGCCAGCAGCAGCACAGGGTTAAGCACCGGGGAGCTGTTTTTT.

This clonotype is a singleton in its sample. The gene calls are TRBV28 and TRBJ2-7; 9 positions agree with TRBD1. This CDR3 contains 17 residues. Germline V lookup: CDR1 MDHEN, CDR2 SYDVKM. The V gene end was trimmed by 7 bases and the J gene end by 3 bases; junction bases not matched to a gene: 16. CDR3 in DNA: TGTGCCAGCACTAATCGGCCGGGACAGGGAAGGGGCTACGAGCAGTACTTC. Translation: CASTNRPGQGRGYEQYF.

The sample holds many counts of this clonotype. The chain has TRBV6-1 and TRBJ1-5; no clear D. The CDR3 has 18 amino acids. The germline CDR1 and CDR2 sequences are MNHNS and SASEGT. The V and J ends lost 5 bases and 2 bases respectively, with 22 bases between them. DNA of the CDR3: TGTGCCAGCAGTTCTGTGACCTACGTGCGAAAGGGCAATCAGCCCCAGCATTTT. It specifies CASSSVTYVRKGNQPQHF.

Many counts were recorded for this clonotype. This sequence joins TRBV20-1 and TRBJ2-1, with D perhaps TRBD1 or TRBD2 (5 bases each). The CDR3 spans 16 residues. Germline CDR1 DFQATT, CDR2 SNEGSKA (reference sequence). V lost 1 base and J lost 3, with 16 bases in between. CDR3 coding DNA: TGCAGTGCTAGAGTGAGGGGAGTCGAACTCTACAATGAGCAGTTCTTC. It yields the protein CSARVRGVELYNEQFF.

This clonotype appeared a few times. The J gene is TRBJ1-2, the V gene TRBV10-2; D ambiguous. V was pared by 3 bases and J by 7 bases, with 18 bases between. The CDR3 runs to 15 residues. From germline, CDR1 is WSHSY and CDR2 SAAADI. The CDR3 DNA reads TGCGCCAGCAGTGAAGTAGTTAAAAGGTTCAGTGGCTACACCTTC. It is translated as CASSEVVKRFSGYTF.

This clonotype was seen many times. This chain joins TRBV20-1 and TRBJ1-5, with D perhaps TRBD1 (5 bases). Germline loops: CDR1 DFQATT, CDR2 SNEGSKA (reference sequence). The CDR3 is made up of 18 amino acids. V gave up 3 bases and J gave up 0 bases, with 21 bases separating them. The DNA of the CDR3 is TGCAGTGCTAGTATAATTCCCGGGGGGTCGGATAGCAATCAGCCCCAGCATTTT. Translated, it gives CSASIIPGGSDSNQPQHF.